This TCR beta chain emerged from a study of shared clonotypes between healthy human individuals. With 0 bases removed from V and 1 base from J, the gap between germline ends came to 8 bases. Germline CDR1 reads SGDLS; CDR2 reads YYNGEE. The CDR3 is 15 amino acids. This was a deep-level run. The authors' processing: ImmunoSEQ junction-only sequences lacked quality scores, so their filtering differed. Sequencing used immunoSEQ multiplex PCR; TCRdb keeps in-frame clones, though not all of them. Clonal size and the V and J genes are those of that table, whereas D and trimming came from the DNA. Of more than 400,000 clones in the sample, about 78% were seen once. All the donors were Caucasian adults who lived in Nashville, Tennessee. Roughly 93 million PBMCs supplied genomic DNA for unsorted samples. Only one count was recorded for this clone. Additional DNA sequences in this sample encode the identical CDR3.

The sample comprised PBMCs. This clonotype was obtained from a woman aged 40 to 55 in good health. Some clones in this sample may be carry-over from other donors' samples. The chain recombines TRBV9 with TRBJ2-1, with a possible D match to TRBD2 (6 bases). The CDR3 loop reads CASSVDRGSYNEQFF. The CDR3 coding sequence is TGTGCCAGCAGCGTAGATCGGGGGTCCTACAATGAGCAGTTCTTC.